This T cell receptor beta chain stems from a study of cytomegalovirus exposure and HLA in healthy donors. General study findings and limits: Cytomegalovirus association was listed for approximately 160 TCR beta chains.

Germline V gene data show CDR1 as MNHNS and CDR2 as SASEGT. The CDR3 is 13 residues long. Trimming took 4 bases from V and 15 from J; bases not matched to a gene: 11. PCR involved 60 Vbeta and 13 Jbeta primers. Libraries were prepared by immunoSEQ multiplex PCR; TCRdb keeps only in-frame clonotypes and omits some of them. The sample has over 200,000 clones; around 76% are singletons. This clone appeared a few times. Its antigen remains unknown. This TCR derives from a woman between 40 and 50 years old in good health and CMV-seropositive. This rearrangement joins TRBV6-1 to TRBJ2-1; 8 bases match TRBD2. The source material was PBMCs. The CDR3, as DNA: TGTGCCAGCAGTGCCGACGCCGGGACTAGTTGGTTCTTC. The encoded protein is CASSADAGTSWFF.